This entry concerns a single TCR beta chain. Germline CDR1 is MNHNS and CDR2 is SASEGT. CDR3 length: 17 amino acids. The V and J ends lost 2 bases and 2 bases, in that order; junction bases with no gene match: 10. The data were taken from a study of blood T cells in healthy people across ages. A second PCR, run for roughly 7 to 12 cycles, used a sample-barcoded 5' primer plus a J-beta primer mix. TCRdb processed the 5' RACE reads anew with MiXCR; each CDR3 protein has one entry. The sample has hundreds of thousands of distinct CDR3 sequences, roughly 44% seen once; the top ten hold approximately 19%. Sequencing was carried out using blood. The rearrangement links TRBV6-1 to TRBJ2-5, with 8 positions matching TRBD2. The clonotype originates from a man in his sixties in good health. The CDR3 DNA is TGTGCCAGCAGTGAACGGCGGCGGGGGGACCGTCAAGAGACCCAGTACTTC. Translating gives CASSERRRGDRQETQYF.